This TCR beta chain emerged from a study of T-cell memory formation after mild COVID-19 (dated by TCRdb to the early 2020s). With respect to the entire study: Most TCR sequence clusters were specific to one of the two donors. Longitudinal TCRalpha and TCRbeta repertoire sequencing tracked T-cell clones expanding and contracting after mild COVID-19 in a couple of donors. Two young, previously healthy adult volunteers made up the cohort, one male and one female. What the study reported, not specific to this receptor: Balanced CD4/CD8 phenotypes were observed for clones contracting from day 15 to 85, whereas a bias towards CD4+ was observed for a second wave of clones expanding from day 15 to 37. Contracting CD4+ clones were found mainly in CM and EM memory subsets, while CD8+ clones were enriched in EMRA. Whether the second-wave clones peaking on day 37 were SARS-CoV-2 specific was not confirmed. Some responding clones were detected in pre-infection memory, suggesting pre-existing cross-reactive memory T cells joined the SARS-CoV-2 response. Only two mild cases were covered by the study, and larger cohorts that include severe cases with pre-infection samples were considered necessary.

Reads for this sample came from an Illumina NovaSeq 6000. Using 5'RACE with constant-segment primers, TCRalpha and TCRbeta cDNA libraries were constructed, with sample barcodes and unique molecular identifiers added in the process. RNA was extracted from every sample with Trizol reagent. Libraries were amplified in two PCR steps, with a second sample barcode and Illumina TruSeq adapters added in the second step. Libraries were sequenced on an Illumina NovaSeq with 2 x 150 bp paired-end reads. The authors' pipeline ran thus. With migec v1.2.7, reads were demultiplexed and then collapsed into UMI-guided consensus sequences. Using mixcr v2.1.11, UMI consensuses were aligned to TRA and TRB V and J templates and then assembled into clonotypes. A clonotype was counted as expanded or contracted only if both edgeR and NoisET called the change significant, with noise models trained on biological replicates. edgeR calls used a false discovery rate-adjusted p below 0.01 and a log2 fold-change threshold of 1. PCA with hierarchical clustering of max-normalized trajectories of the 1000 most abundant clonotypes was used as exploratory dynamics analysis. Each responding clone was given a CD4 or CD8 phenotype based on the CD4+ and CD8+ repertoires, which had been sequenced separately. TCRdb reworked the public reads: Q25 trimming with fastp, MiXCR clone assembly, productive beta chains retained. Identical CDR3 proteins give one entry, which carries the most common genes and DNA. None of the V and J calls come from the authors' own analysis; TCRdb made them. For this sample the table gives hundreds of thousands of distinct CDR3 sequences, of which around an eighth were detected only once. Under 25% of the sample goes to the ten largest clones.

About this clonotype itself: Which antigen it targets is not known. It has no much larger one-base neighbor in the sample; base qualities were not kept.

Ficoll-Paque density gradient centrifugation was used to isolate PBMCs. Trimming removed 6 bases from V and 0 bases from J; the gene matches leave 13 bases unexplained. CDR1 and CDR2, per the germline V gene, are SGHRS and YFSETQ. Its CDR3 holds 17 amino acids, cysteine through phenylalanine. Only the CDR3 DNA is retained, 51 bases long and in frame from the first base. This chain is built from TRBV5-1 and TRBJ2-7; TRBD2 fits 9 bases in the junction. The clonotype originates from a man in his late teens or twenties who had mild COVID-19 (a few samples of this study predate the infection). The sample titles of this study are shuffled in the database, so cell type and time point are left out; the donor was told from shared clones. Sequencing used PBMCs or a T cell subset sorted from them (not recorded which). Here is the DNA: TGCGCCAGCACCGGCGGGTCACTAGCGGGCCTCTCCTACGAGCAGTACTTC. This is translated as CASTGGSLAGLSYEQYF.